A selection of T cell receptor beta chains follows, all from one sample in a study of graft-versus-host responses after intestinal transplantation. Assay used: immunoSEQ multiplex PCR; TCRdb lists only in-frame clones, some missing. The repertoire holds some 70,000 clones, with roughly 92% as singletons. The specimen comprised bone marrow, sampled approximately 100 weeks after intestinal transplantation. Receptors were obtained from a human patient who received an intestinal transplant, so some T cells may come from the graft donor. Each CDR3 is given with its conserved first and last residue. Each record gives: D gene, J gene, clone size, V gene, CDR3 protein, CDR3 DNA. The D gene is left open where the match is weak. Clone size appears in some rows only: once, few, many, or a class for an expanded clone.

>-|TRBJ1-5|few|TRBV19
CASSTQVNQPQHF
TGTGCCAGTAGTACGCAAGTTAATCAGCCCCAGCATTTT
>-|TRBJ2-1|once|TRBV19
CASSKRDGYNEQFF
TGTGCCAGTAGTAAAAGGGATGGGTACAATGAGCAGTTCTTC
>TRBD2|TRBJ2-1|-|TRBV9
CASSVAGTSKGDEQFF
TGTGCCAGCAGCGTAGCCGGGACTAGCAAGGGCGATGAGCAGTTCTTC
>-|TRBJ1-2|-|TRBV10-2
CASSESPSYYGYTF
TGCGCCAGCAGTGAGTCGCCCAGTTACTATGGCTACACCTTC
>TRBD1|TRBJ1-2|-|TRBV6-1
CASSEGGQLTYGYTF
TGTGCCAGCAGTGAGGGGGGACAGCTAACCTATGGCTACACCTTC
>-|TRBJ1-5|-|TRBV6-5
CASSYRVDNQPQHF
TGTGCCAGCAGTTACAGGGTTGACAATCAGCCCCAGCATTTT
>TRBD2|TRBJ2-7|-|TRBV7-9
CASSLRGRGDEQYF
TGTGCCAGCAGCTTACGGGGGAGGGGCGACGAGCAGTACTTC
>-|TRBJ2-2|-|TRBV27
CASSLGGLFTGELFF
TGTGCCAGCAGTTTGGGGGGACTTTTCACCGGGGAGCTGTTTTTT
>-|TRBJ2-1|once|TRBV5-1
CASRFGTTSDEQFF
TGCGCCAGCCGCTTTGGTACAACGAGCGATGAGCAGTTCTTC
>TRBD1|TRBJ2-2|-|TRBV13
CASSFRQGGYTGELFF
TGTGCCAGCAGCTTTCGACAGGGGGGTTACACCGGGGAGCTGTTTTTT
>TRBD1|TRBJ2-2|once|TRBV2
CASSEVRTGHGELFF
TGTGCCAGCAGTGAAGTTCGGACAGGGCACGGGGAGCTGTTTTTT
>-|TRBJ2-1|-|TRBV6-5
CASSYSIQGTYNEQFF
TGTGCCAGCAGTTACTCGATTCAGGGAACTTACAATGAGCAGTTCTTC
>-|TRBJ2-5|-|TRBV29-1
CSAGPGVETQYF
TGCAGCGCTGGACCAGGGGTAGAGACCCAGTACTTC
>-|TRBJ2-2|-|TRBV23-1
CASSQSYRVGNAGELFF
TGCGCCAGCAGTCAATCGTACAGGGTTGGGAACGCCGGGGAGCTGTTTTTT
>-|TRBJ2-7|-|TRBV15
CATSRDSAGRYEQYF
TGTGCCACCAGCAGAGATTCGGCTGGGCGCTACGAGCAGTACTTC
>-|TRBJ1-1|few|TRBV18
CASSPQGNTEAFF
TGTGCCAGCTCACCTCAGGGGAACACTGAAGCTTTCTTT
>TRBD1|TRBJ2-1|-|TRBV28
CASTPSGTGGVNEQFF
TGTGCCAGCACCCCCTCCGGGACAGGAGGGGTCAATGAGCAGTTCTTC
>TRBD2|TRBJ2-7|-|TRBV29-1
CSVDRIRTSRTYEQYF
TGCAGCGTTGACCGGATTAGGACTAGCCGAACCTACGAGCAGTACTTC
>-|TRBJ2-1|-|TRBV9
CASSVGPGLSYNEQFF
TGTGCCAGCAGCGTAGGGCCGGGGCTCTCCTACAATGAGCAGTTCTTC
>-|TRBJ1-1|-|TRBV19
CASTWGNTEAFF
TGTGCCAGTACATGGGGGAACACTGAAGCTTTCTTT
>-|TRBJ1-2|-|TRBV7-9
CASTHKGGSSGYTF
TGTGCCAGCACTCACAAGGGAGGTTCGAGTGGCTACACCTTC
>-|TRBJ2-7|-|TRBV2
CASSRAPYEQYF
TGTGCCAGCAGTCGGGCCCCCTACGAGCAGTACTTC
>-|TRBJ1-4|-|TRBV7-9
CASSPGIPFEKLFF
TGTGCCAGCAGCCCCGGGATCCCTTTCGAAAAACTGTTTTTT
>-|TRBJ2-3|-|TRBV30
CAWSVGPGNTDTQYF
TGTGCCTGGAGTGTTGGGCCGGGAAACACAGATACGCAGTATTTT
>-|TRBJ1-1|-|TRBV13
CASSLALQIFNTEAFF
TGTGCCAGCAGCTTAGCTTTGCAGATTTTCAACACTGAAGCTTTCTTT
>-|TRBJ2-7|once|TRBV19
CASSPSGTYEQYF
TGTGCCAGTAGCCCCTCGGGGACCTACGAGCAGTACTTC
>-|TRBJ1-5|-|TRBV6-1
CASSEWEEGNQPQHF
TGTGCCAGCAGTGAATGGGAGGAGGGCAATCAGCCCCAGCATTTT
>TRBD1|TRBJ1-2|-|TRBV7-9
CASSRDRGLVLGRGYTF
TGTGCCAGCAGCCGGGACAGGGGGCTGGTTCTGGGGCGTGGCTACACCTTC
>-|TRBJ1-2|few|TRBV5-4
CASSRQSMGYTF
TGTGCCAGCAGTAGGCAGTCTATGGGCTACACCTTC
>TRBD1|TRBJ2-7|-|TRBV9
CASSVGTGPTYEQYF
TGTGCCAGCAGCGTTGGGACAGGGCCCACCTACGAGCAGTACTTC
>-|TRBJ2-2|-|TRBV13
CASIRASANTGELFF
TGTGCCAGTATCAGAGCTAGCGCAAACACCGGGGAGCTGTTTTTT
>-|TRBJ2-1|-|TRBV10-1
CASSDPRGGNDEQFF
TGCGCCAGCAGTGATCCTAGAGGTGGGAACGATGAGCAGTTCTTC
>TRBD2|TRBJ2-7|-|TRBV11-2
CASSLGLAGGGYEQYF
TGTGCCAGCAGCTTAGGTTTAGCGGGGGGTGGCTACGAGCAGTACTTC
>TRBD1|TRBJ1-5|-|TRBV18
CASSPGAGQGSQPQHF
TGTGCCAGCTCACCGGGGGCGGGACAGGGAAGTCAGCCCCAGCATTTT
>TRBD1|TRBJ2-5|-|TRBV9
CASSLRQGSETQYF
TGTGCCAGCAGCCTCCGACAGGGATCGGAGACCCAGTACTTC
>-|TRBJ1-1|-|TRBV4-1
CASSQGLKNTEAFF
TGCGCCAGCAGCCAGGGACTCAAGAACACTGAAGCTTTCTTT
>-|TRBJ2-5|-|TRBV28
CASSFSPAQETQYF
TGTGCCAGCAGTTTCTCCCCAGCTCAAGAGACCCAGTACTTC
>TRBD2|TRBJ2-6|-|TRBV7-3
CASSLVGLAGRSGANVLTF
TGTGCCAGCAGCCTGGTCGGCCTAGCGGGACGCTCTGGGGCCAACGTCCTGACTTTC
>TRBD1|TRBJ2-6|-|TRBV10-2
CASSSSGTGSGANVLTF
TGCGCCAGCAGTTCTTCCGGGACAGGGTCTGGGGCCAACGTCCTGACTTTC
>TRBD1|TRBJ1-6|few|TRBV2
CASSVDRGRDSPLHF
TGTGCCAGCAGTGTAGACAGGGGGCGAGATTCACCCCTCCACTTT
>-|TRBJ1-2|-|TRBV10-3
CAISGVAFDGYTF
TGTGCCATCAGTGGGGTTGCCTTCGATGGCTACACCTTC
>-|TRBJ2-3|-|TRBV9
CASSVAPGTDTQYF
TGTGCCAGCAGCGTAGCTCCAGGCACAGATACGCAGTATTTT
>-|TRBJ2-5|once|TRBV30
CAWTPWGVEETQYF
TGTGCCTGGACCCCGTGGGGGGTCGAGGAGACCCAGTACTTC
>-|TRBJ2-5|-|TRBV6-1
CASLDEGTQYF
TGTGCCAGCCTTGACGAGGGAACCCAGTACTTC
>TRBD1|TRBJ2-3|-|TRBV7-6
CASSFQGAGSTDTQYF
TGTGCCAGCAGCTTCCAGGGGGCGGGGTCCACAGATACGCAGTATTTT
>TRBD1|TRBJ1-4|-|TRBV18
CASSPGQDNEKLFF
TGTGCCAGCTCACCGGGACAGGACAATGAAAAACTGTTTTTT
>-|TRBJ2-7|-|TRBV6-5
CASKEVCCYEQYF
TGTGCCAGCAAGGAGGTGTGCTGCTACGAGCAGTACTTC
>-|TRBJ2-3|-|TRBV29-1
CSVEDAAWVGTDTQYF
TGCAGCGTTGAAGATGCCGCCTGGGTGGGCACAGATACGCAGTATTTT